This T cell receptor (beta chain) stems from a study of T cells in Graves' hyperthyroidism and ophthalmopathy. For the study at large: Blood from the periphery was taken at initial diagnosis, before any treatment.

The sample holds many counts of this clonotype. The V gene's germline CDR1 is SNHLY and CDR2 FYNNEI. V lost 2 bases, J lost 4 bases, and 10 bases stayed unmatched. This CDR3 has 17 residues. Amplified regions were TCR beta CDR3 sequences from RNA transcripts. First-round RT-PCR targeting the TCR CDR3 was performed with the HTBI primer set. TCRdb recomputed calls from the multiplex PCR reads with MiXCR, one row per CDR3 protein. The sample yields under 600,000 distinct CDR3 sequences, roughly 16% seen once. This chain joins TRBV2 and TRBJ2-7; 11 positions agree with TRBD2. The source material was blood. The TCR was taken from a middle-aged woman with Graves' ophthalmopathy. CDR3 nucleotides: TGTGCCAGCAGTGAACTCCCGCTAGCGGGAGGACTTTACGAGCAGTACTTC. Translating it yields CASSELPLAGGLYEQYF.